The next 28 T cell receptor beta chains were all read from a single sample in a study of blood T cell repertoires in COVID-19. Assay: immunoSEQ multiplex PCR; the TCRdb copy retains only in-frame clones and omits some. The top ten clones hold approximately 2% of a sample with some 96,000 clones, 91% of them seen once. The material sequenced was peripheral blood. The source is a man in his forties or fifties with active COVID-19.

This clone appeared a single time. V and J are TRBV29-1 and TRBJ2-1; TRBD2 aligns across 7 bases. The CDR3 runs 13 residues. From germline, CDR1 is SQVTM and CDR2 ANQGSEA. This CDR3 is CRASSGGGHEQFF. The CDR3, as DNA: TGCAGGGCCTCGTCGGGGGGAGGGCATGAGCAGTTCTTC.

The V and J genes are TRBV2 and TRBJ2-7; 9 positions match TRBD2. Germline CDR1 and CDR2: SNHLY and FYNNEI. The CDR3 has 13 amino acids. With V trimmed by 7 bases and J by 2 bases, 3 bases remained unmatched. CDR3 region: CASIGGGAYEQYF. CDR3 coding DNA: TGTGCCAGCATTGGCGGGGGGGCCTACGAGCAGTACTTC.

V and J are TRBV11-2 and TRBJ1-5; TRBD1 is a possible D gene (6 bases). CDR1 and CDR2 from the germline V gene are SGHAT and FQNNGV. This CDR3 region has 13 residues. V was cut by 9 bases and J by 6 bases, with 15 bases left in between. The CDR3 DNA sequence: TGTGCCAGGAGAAACAGGGAGGGTCAGCCCCAGCATTTT. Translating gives CARRNREGQPQHF.

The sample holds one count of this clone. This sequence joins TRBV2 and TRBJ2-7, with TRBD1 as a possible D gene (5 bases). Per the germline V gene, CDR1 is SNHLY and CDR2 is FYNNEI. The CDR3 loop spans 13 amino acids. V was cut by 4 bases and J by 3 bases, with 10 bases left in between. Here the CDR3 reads CASSVGQVYEQYF. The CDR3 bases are TGTGCCAGCAGTGTGGGGCAGGTCTACGAGCAGTACTTC.

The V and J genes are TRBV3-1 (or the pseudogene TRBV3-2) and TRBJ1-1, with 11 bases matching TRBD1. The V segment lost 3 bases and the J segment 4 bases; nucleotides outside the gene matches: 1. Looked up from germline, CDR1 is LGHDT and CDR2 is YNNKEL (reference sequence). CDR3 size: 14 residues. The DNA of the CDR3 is TGTGCCAGCAGCCAGGGACAGGGGGGCACTGAAGCTTTCTTT. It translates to CASSQGQGGTEAFF.

The CDR3 coding sequence is TGTGCCAGCAGCTTGGATCCAACGCCGGGGGGAAACACCATATATTTT. It specifies CASSLDPTPGGNTIYF. The V gene is TRBV5-5, the J gene TRBJ1-3; D is unclear. With 0 bases removed from V and 4 bases from J, the gap between germline ends came to 14 bases. Per the germline V gene, CDR1 is SGHKS and CDR2 is YYEKEE (reference sequence). This CDR3 is 16 amino acids long.

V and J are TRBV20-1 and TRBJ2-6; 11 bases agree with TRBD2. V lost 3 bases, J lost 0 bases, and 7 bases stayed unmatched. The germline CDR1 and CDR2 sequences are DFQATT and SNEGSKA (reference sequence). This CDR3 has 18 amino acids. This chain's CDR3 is CSASGGLADLSGANVLTF. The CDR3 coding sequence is TGCAGTGCTAGTGGGGGACTAGCGGACCTCTCTGGGGCCAACGTCCTGACTTTC.

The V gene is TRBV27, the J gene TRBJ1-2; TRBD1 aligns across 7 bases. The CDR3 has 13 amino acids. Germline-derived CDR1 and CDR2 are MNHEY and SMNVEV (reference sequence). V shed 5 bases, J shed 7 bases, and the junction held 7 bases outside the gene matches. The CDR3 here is CASSPTGEVGYTF. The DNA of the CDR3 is TGTGCCAGCAGTCCAACAGGGGAGGTTGGCTACACCTTC.

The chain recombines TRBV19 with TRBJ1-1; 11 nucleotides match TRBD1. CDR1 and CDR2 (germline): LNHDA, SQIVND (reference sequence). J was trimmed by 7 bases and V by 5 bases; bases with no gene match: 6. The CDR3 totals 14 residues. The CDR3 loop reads CASSPRTGGREAFF. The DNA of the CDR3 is TGTGCCAGTAGTCCCCGGACAGGGGGCCGTGAAGCTTTCTTT.

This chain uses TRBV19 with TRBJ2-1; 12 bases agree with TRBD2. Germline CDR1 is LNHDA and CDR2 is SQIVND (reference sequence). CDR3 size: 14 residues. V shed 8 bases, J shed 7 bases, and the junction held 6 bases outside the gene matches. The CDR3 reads CASRPSGRGNEQFF. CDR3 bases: TGTGCCAGTCGGCCTAGCGGGAGGGGGAATGAGCAGTTCTTC.

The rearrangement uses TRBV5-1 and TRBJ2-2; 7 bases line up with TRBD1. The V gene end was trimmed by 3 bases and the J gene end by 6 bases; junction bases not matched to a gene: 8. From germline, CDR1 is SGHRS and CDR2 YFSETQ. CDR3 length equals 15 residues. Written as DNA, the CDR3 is TGCGCCAGCAGCTCACGACAGGGCATTCCCGGGGAGCTGTTTTTT. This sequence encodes CASSSRQGIPGELFF.

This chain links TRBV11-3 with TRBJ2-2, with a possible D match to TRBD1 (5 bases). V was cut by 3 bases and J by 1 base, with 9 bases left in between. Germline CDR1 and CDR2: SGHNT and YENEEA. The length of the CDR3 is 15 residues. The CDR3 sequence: CASSLGRGNTGELFF. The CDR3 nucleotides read TGTGCCAGCAGCTTGGGAAGGGGGAACACCGGGGAGCTGTTTTTT.

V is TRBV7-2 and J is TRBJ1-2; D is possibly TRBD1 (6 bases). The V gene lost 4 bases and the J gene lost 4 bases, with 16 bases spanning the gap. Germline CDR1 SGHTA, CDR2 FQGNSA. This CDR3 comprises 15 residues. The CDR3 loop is CASSSGGGALYGYTF. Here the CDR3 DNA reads TGTGCCAGCAGCTCCGGTGGGGGGGCCCTCTATGGCTACACCTTC.

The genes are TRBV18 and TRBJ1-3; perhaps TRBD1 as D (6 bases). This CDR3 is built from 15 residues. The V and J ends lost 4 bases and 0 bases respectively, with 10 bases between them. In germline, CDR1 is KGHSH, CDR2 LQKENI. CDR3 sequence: CASSRTAVSGNTIYF. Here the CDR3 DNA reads TGTGCCAGCTCACGGACAGCCGTCTCTGGAAACACCATATATTTT.

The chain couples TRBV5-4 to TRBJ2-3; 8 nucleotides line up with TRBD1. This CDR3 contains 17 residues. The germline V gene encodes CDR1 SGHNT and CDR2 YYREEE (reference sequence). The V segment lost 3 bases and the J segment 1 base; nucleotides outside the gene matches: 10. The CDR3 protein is CASSSTVPGQGTDTQYF. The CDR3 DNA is TGTGCCAGCAGCTCCACAGTACCGGGACAGGGCACAGATACGCAGTATTTT.

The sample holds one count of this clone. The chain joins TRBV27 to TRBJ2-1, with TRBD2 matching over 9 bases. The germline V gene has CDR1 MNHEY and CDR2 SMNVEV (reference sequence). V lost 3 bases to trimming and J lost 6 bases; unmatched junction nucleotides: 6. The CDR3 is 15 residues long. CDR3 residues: CASSFIAGEGNEQFF. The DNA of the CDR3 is TGTGCCAGCAGTTTCATAGCGGGGGAAGGCAATGAGCAGTTCTTC.

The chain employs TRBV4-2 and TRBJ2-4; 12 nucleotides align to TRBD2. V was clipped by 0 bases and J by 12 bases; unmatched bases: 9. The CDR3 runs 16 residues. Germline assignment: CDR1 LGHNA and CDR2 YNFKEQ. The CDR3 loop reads CASSQDSASGGAGQYF. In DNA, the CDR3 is TGTGCCAGCAGCCAAGATAGCGCTAGCGGGGGGGCTGGTCAGTACTTC.

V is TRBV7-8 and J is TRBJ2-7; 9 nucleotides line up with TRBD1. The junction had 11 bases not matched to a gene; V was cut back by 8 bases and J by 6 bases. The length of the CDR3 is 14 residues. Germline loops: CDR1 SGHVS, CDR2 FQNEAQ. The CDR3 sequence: CASRERDRVAEQYF. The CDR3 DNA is TGTGCCAGCCGCGAAAGGGACAGGGTAGCCGAGCAGTACTTC.

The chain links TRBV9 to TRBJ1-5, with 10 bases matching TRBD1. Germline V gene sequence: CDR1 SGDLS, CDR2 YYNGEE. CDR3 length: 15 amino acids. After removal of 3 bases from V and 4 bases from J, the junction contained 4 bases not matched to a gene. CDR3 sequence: CASSAGQGENQPQHF. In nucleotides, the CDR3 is TGTGCCAGCAGCGCCGGACAGGGGGAGAATCAGCCCCAGCATTTT.

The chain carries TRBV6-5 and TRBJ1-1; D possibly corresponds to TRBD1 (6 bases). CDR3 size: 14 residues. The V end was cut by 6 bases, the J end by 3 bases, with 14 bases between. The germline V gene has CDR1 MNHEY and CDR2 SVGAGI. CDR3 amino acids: CASRGNRVDTEAFF. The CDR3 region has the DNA TGTGCCAGCAGGGGGAACAGGGTGGACACTGAAGCTTTCTTT.

In DNA, the CDR3 is TGTGCCACCAGCAGTGGTCCGGGACAGGGACAAGAGACCCAGTACTTC. Protein: CATSSGPGQGQETQYF. The chain is built from TRBV15 and TRBJ2-5; 9 bases map to TRBD1. The CDR3 length is 16 residues. Germline V gene data show CDR1 as LNHNV and CDR2 as YYDKDF (reference sequence). The J segment lost 2 bases and the V segment lost 3 bases, leaving 7 bases of the junction unmatched.

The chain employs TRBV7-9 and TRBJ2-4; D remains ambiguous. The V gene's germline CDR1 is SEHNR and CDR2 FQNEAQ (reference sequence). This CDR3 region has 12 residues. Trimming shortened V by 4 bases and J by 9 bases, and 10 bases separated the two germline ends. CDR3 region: CASSSGLRIQYF. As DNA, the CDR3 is TGTGCCAGCAGCTCGGGTTTGCGCATTCAGTACTTC. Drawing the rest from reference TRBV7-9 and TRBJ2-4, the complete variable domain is DTGVSQNPRHKITKRGQNVTFRCDPISEHNRLYWYRQTLGQGPEFLTYFQNEAQLEKSRLLSDRFSAERPKGSFSTLEIQRTEQGDSAMYLCASSSGLRIQYFGAGTRLSVL.

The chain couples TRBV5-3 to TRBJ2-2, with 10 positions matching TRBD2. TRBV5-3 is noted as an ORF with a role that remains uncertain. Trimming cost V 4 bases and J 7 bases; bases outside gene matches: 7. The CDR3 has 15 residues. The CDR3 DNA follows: TGTGCCAGAAGCGTAGGGCTAGCGGGGGACGGGGAGCTGTTTTTT. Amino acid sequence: CARSVGLAGDGELFF.

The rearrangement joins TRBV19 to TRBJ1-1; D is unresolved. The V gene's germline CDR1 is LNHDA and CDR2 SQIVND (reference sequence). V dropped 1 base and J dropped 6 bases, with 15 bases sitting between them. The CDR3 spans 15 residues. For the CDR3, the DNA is TGTGCCAGTAGTATAGGAGAGAGGATCTCCGCTGAAGCTTTCTTT. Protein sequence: CASSIGERISAEAFF.

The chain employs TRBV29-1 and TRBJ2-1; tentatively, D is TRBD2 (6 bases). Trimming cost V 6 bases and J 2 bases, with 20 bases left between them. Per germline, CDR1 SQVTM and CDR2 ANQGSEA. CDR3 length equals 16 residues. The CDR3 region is CSVHAGTRIPYNEQFF. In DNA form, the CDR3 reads TGCAGCGTGCATGCCGGGACTCGGATCCCCTACAATGAGCAGTTCTTC.

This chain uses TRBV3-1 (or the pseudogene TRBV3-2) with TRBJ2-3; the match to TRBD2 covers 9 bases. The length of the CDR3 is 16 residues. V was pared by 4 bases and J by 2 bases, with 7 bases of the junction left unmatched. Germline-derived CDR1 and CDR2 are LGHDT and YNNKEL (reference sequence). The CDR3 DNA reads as TGTGCCAGCAGCCTCCGAGGACTAGCGTCCACAGATACGCAGTATTTT. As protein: CASSLRGLASTDTQYF.

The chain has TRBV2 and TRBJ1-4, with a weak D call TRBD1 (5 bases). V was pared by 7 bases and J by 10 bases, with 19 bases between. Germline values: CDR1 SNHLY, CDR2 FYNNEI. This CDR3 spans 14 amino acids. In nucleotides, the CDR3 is TGTGCCAGCAATGGCCGAGTGGTCGGGGGAAAACTGTTTTTT. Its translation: CASNGRVVGGKLFF.

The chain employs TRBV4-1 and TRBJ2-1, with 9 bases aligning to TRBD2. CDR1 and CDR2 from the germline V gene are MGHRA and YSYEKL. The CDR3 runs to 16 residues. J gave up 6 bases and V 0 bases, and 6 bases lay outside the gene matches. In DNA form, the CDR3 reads TGCGCCAGCAGCCAAGAGAGGCGGGGGGGCCGCAATGAGCAGTTCTTC. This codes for CASSQERRGGRNEQFF.